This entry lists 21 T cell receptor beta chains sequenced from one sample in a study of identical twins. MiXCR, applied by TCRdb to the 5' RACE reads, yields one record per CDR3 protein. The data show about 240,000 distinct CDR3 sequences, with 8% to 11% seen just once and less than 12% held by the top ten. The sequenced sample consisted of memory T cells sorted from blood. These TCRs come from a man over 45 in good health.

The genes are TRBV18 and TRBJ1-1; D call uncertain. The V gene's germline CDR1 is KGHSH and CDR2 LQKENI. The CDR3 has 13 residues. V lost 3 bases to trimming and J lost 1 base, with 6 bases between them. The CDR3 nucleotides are TGTGCCAGCTCACCGGGTAGGAACACTGAAGCTTTCTTT. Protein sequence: CASSPGRNTEAFF.

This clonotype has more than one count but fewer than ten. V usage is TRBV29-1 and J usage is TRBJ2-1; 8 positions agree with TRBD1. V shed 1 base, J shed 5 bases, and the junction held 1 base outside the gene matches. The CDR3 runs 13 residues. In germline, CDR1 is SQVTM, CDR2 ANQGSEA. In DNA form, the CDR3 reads TGCAGCGTTGAAGGGACAGGGAACAATGAGCAGTTCTTC. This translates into CSVEGTGNNEQFF.

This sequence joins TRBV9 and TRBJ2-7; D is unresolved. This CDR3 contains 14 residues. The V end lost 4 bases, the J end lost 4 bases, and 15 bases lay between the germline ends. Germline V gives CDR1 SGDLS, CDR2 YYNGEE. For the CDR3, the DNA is TGTGCCAGCAGCCCCCTGGGCGGTCTTTACGAGCAGTACTTC. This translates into CASSPLGGLYEQYF.

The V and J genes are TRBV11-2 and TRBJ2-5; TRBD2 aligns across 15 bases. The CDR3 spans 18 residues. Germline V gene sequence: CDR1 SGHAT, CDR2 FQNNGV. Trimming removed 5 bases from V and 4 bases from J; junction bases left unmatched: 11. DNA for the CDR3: TGTGCCAGCAGCCATCGACCAGGACTAGCGGGAGGGTCAGAGACCCAGTACTTC. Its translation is CASSHRPGLAGGSETQYF.

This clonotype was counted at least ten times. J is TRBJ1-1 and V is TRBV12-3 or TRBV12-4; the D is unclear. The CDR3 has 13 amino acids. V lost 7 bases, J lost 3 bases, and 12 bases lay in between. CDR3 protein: CASTMSGDTEAFF. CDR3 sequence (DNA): TGTGCCAGCACCATGTCGGGTGACACTGAAGCTTTCTTT.

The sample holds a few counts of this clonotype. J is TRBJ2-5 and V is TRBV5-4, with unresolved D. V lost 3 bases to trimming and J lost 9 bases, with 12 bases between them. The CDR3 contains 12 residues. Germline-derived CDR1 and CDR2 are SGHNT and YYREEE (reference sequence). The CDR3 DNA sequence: TGTGCCAGCAGCTCGGCCCATTCGGCCCAGTACTTC. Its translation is CASSSAHSAQYF.

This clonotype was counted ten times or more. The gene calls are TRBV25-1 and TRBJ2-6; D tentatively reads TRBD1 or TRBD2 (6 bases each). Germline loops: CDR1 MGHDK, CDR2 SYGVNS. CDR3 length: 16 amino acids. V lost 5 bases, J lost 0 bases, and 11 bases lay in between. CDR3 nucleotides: TGTGCCAGCAGTAAGGGGGAGGCCTCTGGGGCCAACGTCCTGACTTTC. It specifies CASSKGEASGANVLTF.

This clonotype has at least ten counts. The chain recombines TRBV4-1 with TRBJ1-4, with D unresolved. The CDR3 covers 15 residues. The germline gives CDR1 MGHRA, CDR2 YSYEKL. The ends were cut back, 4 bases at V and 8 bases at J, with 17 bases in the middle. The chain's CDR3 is CASSLIVGGEEKLFF. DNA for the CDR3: TGCGCCAGCAGCCTGATCGTTGGTGGTGAAGAAAAACTGTTTTTT.

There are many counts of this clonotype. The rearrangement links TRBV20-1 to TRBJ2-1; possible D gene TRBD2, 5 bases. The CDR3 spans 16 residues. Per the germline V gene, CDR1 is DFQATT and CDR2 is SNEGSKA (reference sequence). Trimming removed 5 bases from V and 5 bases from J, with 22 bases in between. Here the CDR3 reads CSAPPPLAHRDNEQFF. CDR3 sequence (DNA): TGCAGTGCTCCCCCCCCCCTAGCCCACCGCGACAATGAGCAGTTCTTC.

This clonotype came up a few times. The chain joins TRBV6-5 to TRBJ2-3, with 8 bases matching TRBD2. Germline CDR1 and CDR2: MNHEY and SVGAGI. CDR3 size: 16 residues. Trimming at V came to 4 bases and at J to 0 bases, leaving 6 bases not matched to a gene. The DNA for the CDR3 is TGTGCCAGCAGTTGGGGTAGCGGGGCTAGCACAGATACGCAGTATTTT. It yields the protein CASSWGSGASTDTQYF.

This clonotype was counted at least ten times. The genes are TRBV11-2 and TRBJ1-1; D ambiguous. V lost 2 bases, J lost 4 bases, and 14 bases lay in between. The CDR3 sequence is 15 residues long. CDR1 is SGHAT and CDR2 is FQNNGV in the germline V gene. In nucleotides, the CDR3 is TGTGCCAGCAGCTTATCCGACCTATTGGGCACTGAAGCTTTCTTT. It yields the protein CASSLSDLLGTEAFF.

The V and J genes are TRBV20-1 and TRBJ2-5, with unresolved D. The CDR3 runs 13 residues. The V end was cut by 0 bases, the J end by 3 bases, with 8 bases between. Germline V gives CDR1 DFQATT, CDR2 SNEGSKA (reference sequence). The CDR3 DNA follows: TGCAGTGCTAGAGATAATTTAAAAGAGACCCAGTACTTC. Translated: CSARDNLKETQYF.

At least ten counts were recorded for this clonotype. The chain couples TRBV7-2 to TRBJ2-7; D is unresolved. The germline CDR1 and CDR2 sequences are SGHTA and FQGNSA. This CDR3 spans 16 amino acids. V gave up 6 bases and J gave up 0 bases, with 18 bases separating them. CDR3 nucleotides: TGTGCCAGCAGTTCTAGGACGTTAGGAAGCTCCTACGAGCAGTACTTC. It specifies CASSSRTLGSSYEQYF.

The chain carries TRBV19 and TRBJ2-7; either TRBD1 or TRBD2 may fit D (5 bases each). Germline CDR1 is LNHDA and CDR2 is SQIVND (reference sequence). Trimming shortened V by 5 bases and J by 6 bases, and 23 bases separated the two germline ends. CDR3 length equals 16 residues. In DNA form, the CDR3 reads TGTGCCAGTAGTTTTACCCCCGGGGCTGGTGGGGGCGAGCAGTACTTC. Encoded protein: CASSFTPGAGGGEQYF.

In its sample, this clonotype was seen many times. CDR3: CASSLLMNTEAFF. For the CDR3, the DNA is TGTGCCAGCAGTTTACTCATGAACACTGAAGCTTTCTTT. The chain uses TRBV12-3 or TRBV12-4 and TRBJ1-1; D gene unclear. Trimming removed 2 bases at V and 0 bases at J, with 4 bases between. The length of the CDR3 is 13 residues.

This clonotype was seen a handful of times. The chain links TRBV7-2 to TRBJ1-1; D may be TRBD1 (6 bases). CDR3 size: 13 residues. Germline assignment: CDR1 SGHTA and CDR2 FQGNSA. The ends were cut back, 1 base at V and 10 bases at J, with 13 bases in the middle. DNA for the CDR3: TGTGCCAGCAGCTTAGGCGGGGGCATCGGAGCTTTCTTT. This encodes CASSLGGGIGAFF.

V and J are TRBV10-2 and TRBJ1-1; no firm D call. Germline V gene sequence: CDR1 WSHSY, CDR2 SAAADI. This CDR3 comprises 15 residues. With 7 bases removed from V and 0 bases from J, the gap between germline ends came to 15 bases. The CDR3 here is CASTRLLYMNTEAFF. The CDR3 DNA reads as TGCGCCAGCACCAGACTGCTATACATGAACACTGAAGCTTTCTTT.

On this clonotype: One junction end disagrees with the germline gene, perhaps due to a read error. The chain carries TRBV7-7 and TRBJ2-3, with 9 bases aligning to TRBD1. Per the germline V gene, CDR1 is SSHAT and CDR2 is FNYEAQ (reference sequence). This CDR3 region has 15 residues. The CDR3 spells CASSRTGVGTDTQYF. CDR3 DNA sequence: TGTGCTAGCAGCCGGACAGGGGTCGGGACAGATACGCAGTATTTT. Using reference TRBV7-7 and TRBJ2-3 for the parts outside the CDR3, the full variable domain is GAGVSQSPRYKVTKRGQDVTLRCDPISSHATLYWYQQALGQGPEFLTYFNYEAQPDKSGLPSDRFSAERPEGSISTLTIQRTEQRDSAMYRCASSRTGVGTDTQYFGPGTRLTVL.

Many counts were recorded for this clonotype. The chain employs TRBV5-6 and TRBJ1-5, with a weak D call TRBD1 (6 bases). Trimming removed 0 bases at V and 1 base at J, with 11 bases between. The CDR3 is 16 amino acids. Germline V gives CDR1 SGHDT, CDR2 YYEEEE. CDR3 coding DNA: TGTGCCAGCAGCTTGGCCGGCAGGGGAAGCAATCAGCCCCAGCATTTT. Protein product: CASSLAGRGSNQPQHF.

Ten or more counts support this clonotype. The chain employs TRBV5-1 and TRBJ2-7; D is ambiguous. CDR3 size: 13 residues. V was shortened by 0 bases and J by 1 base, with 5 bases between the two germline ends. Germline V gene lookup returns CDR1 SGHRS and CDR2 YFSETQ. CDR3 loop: CASSLEWSYEQYF. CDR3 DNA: TGCGCCAGCAGCTTGGAATGGTCCTACGAGCAGTACTTC.

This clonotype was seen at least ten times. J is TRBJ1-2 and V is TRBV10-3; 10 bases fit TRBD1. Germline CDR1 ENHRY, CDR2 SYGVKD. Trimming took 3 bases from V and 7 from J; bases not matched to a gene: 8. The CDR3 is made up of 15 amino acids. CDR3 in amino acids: CAISEPGTGASGYTF. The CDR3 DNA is TGTGCCATCAGTGAACCCGGGACAGGGGCTTCTGGCTACACCTTC.